Listed below are T cell receptor beta chains from one sample, sequenced in a study of PD-L1 blockade in urothelial cancer. This table comes from immunoSEQ multiplex PCR, and its TCRdb copy is limited to in-frame clones, with some not included. The table includes some 110,000 clones, less than 95% detected once. The source was PBMCs, collected around atezolizumab (anti-PD-L1) treatment. Every receptor here comes from a man aged 55-75 years with urothelial cancer. Each CDR3 is given with its conserved first and last residue. D genes are given only for firm matches. The size entry is marked missing in some rows and otherwise reads once, few, many or a size class.

D: NA
size: NA
V: TRBV29-1
J: TRBJ2-3
DNA: TGCAGCGTCATGGGGGCTGCCGTTGGGACAGATACGCAGTATTTT
CDR3: CSVMGAAVGTDTQYF

D: TRBD2
size: NA
V: TRBV5-1
J: TRBJ2-7
DNA: TGCGCCAGCAGCTTGGTAGCGGGGATAGACGAGCAGTACTTC
CDR3: CASSLVAGIDEQYF

D: TRBD1
size: NA
V: TRBV6-5
J: TRBJ2-3
DNA: TGTGCCAGCGGGGCAGGGGGCTTAAGTGCAGATACGCAGTATTTT
CDR3: CASGAGGLSADTQYF

D: NA
size: NA
V: TRBV19
J: TRBJ2-7
DNA: TGTGCCAGTAGTAGCGGGTCTCCCCGCGAGCAGTACTTC
CDR3: CASSSGSPREQYF

D: TRBD1
size: NA
V: TRBV18
J: TRBJ1-3
DNA: TGTGCCAGCTCACTTTCACCCCCGGGACAGGCCTCTGGAAACACCATATATTTT
CDR3: CASSLSPPGQASGNTIYF

D: NA
size: NA
V: TRBV9
J: TRBJ2-1
DNA: TGTGCCAGCAGCGCGCTACTAGGCTATGAGCAGTTCTTC
CDR3: CASSALLGYEQFF

D: NA
size: NA
V: TRBV19
J: TRBJ1-5
DNA: TGTGCCAGTAGTCTAGCGTCGGGGGGCTTTAATCAGCCCCAGCATTTT
CDR3: CASSLASGGFNQPQHF

D: TRBD2
size: NA
V: TRBV19
J: TRBJ2-1
DNA: TGTGCCAGTAGTATAGCGACGGGAGCGGGGCATGAGCAGTTCTTC
CDR3: CASSIATGAGHEQFF

D: NA
size: NA
V: TRBV6-6
J: TRBJ2-5
DNA: TGTGCCAGCAGAGATGAAAGCGGTCCAGAGACCCAGTACTTC
CDR3: CASRDESGPETQYF

D: TRBD2
size: NA
V: TRBV9
J: TRBJ2-2
DNA: TGTGCCAGCAGCGTAGCTCCTAGCGGGAGGGCCGGGGAGCTGTTTTTT
CDR3: CASSVAPSGRAGELFF

D: TRBD2
size: NA
V: TRBV7-3
J: TRBJ2-3
DNA: TGTGCCAGCAGCTTAATCCCAGCGGGATCCCCAGATACGCAGTATTTT
CDR3: CASSLIPAGSPDTQYF

D: NA
size: once
V: TRBV7-3
J: TRBJ2-2
DNA: TGTGCCAGCAGCTTATCTTCCGGGGGATGGACCGGGGAGCTGTTTTTT
CDR3: CASSLSSGGWTGELFF

D: TRBD1
size: NA
V: TRBV30
J: TRBJ1-5
DNA: TGTGCCTGGAACCCTGGGACAGCTAGCAATCAGCCCCAGCATTTT
CDR3: CAWNPGTASNQPQHF

D: NA
size: NA
V: TRBV30
J: TRBJ1-6
DNA: TGTGCCTGGGGGGGAGGTAGATCACCCCTCCACTTT
CDR3: CAWGGGRSPLHF

D: NA
size: few
V: TRBV5-6
J: TRBJ2-2
DNA: TGTGCCAGCAGCCTCACACCGTTCGCGAACACCGGGGAGCTGTTTTTT
CDR3: CASSLTPFANTGELFF

D: TRBD1
size: NA
V: TRBV5-1
J: TRBJ2-5
DNA: TGCGCCAGCAGCCAGACAGGGGGCCAAGAGACCCAGTACTTC
CDR3: CASSQTGGQETQYF

D: NA
size: NA
V: TRBV7-2
J: TRBJ1-2
DNA: TGTGCCAGCAGCCTAGAAGTAGAAGGCTACACCTTC
CDR3: CASSLEVEGYTF

D: NA
size: once
V: TRBV9
J: TRBJ1-4
DNA: TGTGCCAGCGGCCCAGGAAGTAGGGGTGAAAAACTGTTTTTT
CDR3: CASGPGSRGEKLFF

D: NA
size: once
V: TRBV4-1
J: TRBJ2-3
DNA: TGCGCCAGCAGCCAAGACAGGGAAGACCTCACAGATACGCAGTATTTT
CDR3: CASSQDREDLTDTQYF

D: NA
size: NA
V: TRBV30
J: TRBJ1-1
DNA: TGTGCCTGGAGTGTAACGGTGAACACTGAAGCTTTCTTT
CDR3: CAWSVTVNTEAFF

D: NA
size: NA
V: TRBV7-2
J: TRBJ2-7
DNA: TGTGCCAGCAGCTTAGCGCCCAGGGGGGCCTACGAGCAGTACTTC
CDR3: CASSLAPRGAYEQYF

D: NA
size: NA
V: TRBV5-4
J: TRBJ2-5
DNA: TGTGCCAGCAGCTTACCAAGACAGGGAGGAGAGACCCAGTACTTC
CDR3: CASSLPRQGGETQYF

D: TRBD1
size: NA
V: TRBV5-5
J: TRBJ2-4
DNA: TGTGCCAGCAGCTGGGAGACAGGGGAGAACATTCAGTACTTC
CDR3: CASSWETGENIQYF

D: NA
size: NA
V: TRBV7-2
J: TRBJ2-7
DNA: TGTGCCAGCAGCCTGAGCTCCTACGAGCAGTACTTC
CDR3: CASSLSSYEQYF

D: NA
size: few
V: TRBV7-2
J: TRBJ1-2
DNA: TGTGCCAGCAGCGTCGACAGCTATGGCTACACCTTC
CDR3: CASSVDSYGYTF

D: NA
size: NA
V: TRBV7-9
J: TRBJ1-2
DNA: TGTGCCAGCAGCTTACTTGCTCTCGGGGTCGGGAGTAACTATGGCTACACCTTC
CDR3: CASSLLALGVGSNYGYTF

D: TRBD1
size: NA
V: TRBV5-6
J: TRBJ1-6
DNA: TGTGCCAGCAGCCCAGACAGGGCAAGCTCCTATAATTCACCCCTCCACTTT
CDR3: CASSPDRASSYNSPLHF